This TCR beta chain was obtained from a study of cytotoxic CD8 clonotypes in ibrutinib-treated CLL. Notes on this clone: What it recognizes is unknown. One junction end disagrees with the germline gene, perhaps due to a read error.

Looked up from germline, CDR1 is KGHSH and CDR2 is LQKENI. The CDR3 covers 14 residues. Broader study findings: Shared public clonotypes were rare, and on treatment they either got smaller or stayed the same. Higher clonality was seen at ibrutinib response and a return toward baseline at progression. Clonality measured at baseline exceeded age-matched healthy donors, tracking circulating CD8+ T-cell counts.

TCRdb's copy holds only in-frame clones and misses some; the assay was immunoSEQ multiplex PCR. The sample lists hundreds of thousands of clones; almost 80% were seen once. The origin of this receptor is a human donor with chronic lymphocytic leukemia. The chain couples TRBV18 to TRBJ2-5; D perhaps matches TRBD1 (6 bases). The starting material was PBMCs, obtained before ibrutinib treatment. The CDR3 loop reads CASSPPDSQGTQYF. CDR3 DNA sequence: TGTGCCAGCTCACCACCGGACAGCCAAGGGACCCAGTACTTC.